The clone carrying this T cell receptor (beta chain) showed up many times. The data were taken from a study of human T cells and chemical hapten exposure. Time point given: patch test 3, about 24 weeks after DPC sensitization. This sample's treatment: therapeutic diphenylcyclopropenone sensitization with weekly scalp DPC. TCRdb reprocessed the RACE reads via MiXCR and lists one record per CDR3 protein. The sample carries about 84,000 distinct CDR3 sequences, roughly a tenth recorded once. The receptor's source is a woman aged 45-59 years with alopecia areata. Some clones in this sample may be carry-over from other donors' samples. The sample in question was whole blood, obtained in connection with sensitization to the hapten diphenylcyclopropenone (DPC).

This CDR3 reads CAGRQAVANTGELFF. For the CDR3, the DNA is TGTGCCGGCCGACAGGCCGTCGCGAACACCGGGGAGCTGTTTTTT. V gene TRBV28 combines with J gene TRBJ2-2; D possibly corresponds to TRBD1 (6 bases). Between the trimmed V and J ends, which lost 11 bases and 0 bases, there was a span of 16 bases. Germline CDR1 is MDHEN and CDR2 is SYDVKM. The CDR3 is 15 amino acids.